This entry features one TCR beta chain sequence. Assignments of participants to cohorts depended upon their own reported clinical history. TCRdb's copy holds only in-frame clones and misses some; the assay was immunoSEQ multiplex PCR. The data contain about 200,000 clones, 80% to 90% of them singletons. These data originate in a study of blood T cell repertoires in COVID-19. About the study: T cells, B-cell-depleted T cells, or PBMCs supplied cDNA or gDNA.

This sequence was found in a woman aged 40 to 55 with acute COVID-19. The sample taken for sequencing was PBMCs or T cells enriched from blood (not recorded which).

This CDR3 is CASSQSRETQYF. For the CDR3, the DNA is TGTGCCAGCAGCCAGTCCCGAGAGACCCAGTACTTC. The rearrangement links TRBV13 to TRBJ2-5; D is ambiguous. The CDR3 extends over 12 amino acids. V lost 5 bases to trimming and J lost 4 bases, with 8 bases between them. CDR1 and CDR2 from the germline V gene are PRHDT and FYEKMQ (reference sequence).